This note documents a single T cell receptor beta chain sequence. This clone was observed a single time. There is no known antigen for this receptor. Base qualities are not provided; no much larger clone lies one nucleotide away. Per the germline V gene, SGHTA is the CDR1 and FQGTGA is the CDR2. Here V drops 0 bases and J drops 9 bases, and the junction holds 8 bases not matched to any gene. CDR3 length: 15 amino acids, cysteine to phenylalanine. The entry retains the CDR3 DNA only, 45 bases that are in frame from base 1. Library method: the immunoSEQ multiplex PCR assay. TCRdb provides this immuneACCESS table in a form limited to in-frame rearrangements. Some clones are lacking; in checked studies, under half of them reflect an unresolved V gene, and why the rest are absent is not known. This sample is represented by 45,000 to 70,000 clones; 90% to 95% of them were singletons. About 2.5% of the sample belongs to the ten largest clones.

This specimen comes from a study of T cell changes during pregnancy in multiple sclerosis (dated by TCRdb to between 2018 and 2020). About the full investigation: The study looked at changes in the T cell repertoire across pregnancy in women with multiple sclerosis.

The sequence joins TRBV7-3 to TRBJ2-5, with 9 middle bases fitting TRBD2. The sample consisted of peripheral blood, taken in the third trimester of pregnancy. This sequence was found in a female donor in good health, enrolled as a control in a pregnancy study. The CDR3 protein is CASSLTVQAGGPQYF. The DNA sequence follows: TGTGCCAGCAGCTTAACAGTGCAGGCGGGGGGGCCCCAGTACTTC.